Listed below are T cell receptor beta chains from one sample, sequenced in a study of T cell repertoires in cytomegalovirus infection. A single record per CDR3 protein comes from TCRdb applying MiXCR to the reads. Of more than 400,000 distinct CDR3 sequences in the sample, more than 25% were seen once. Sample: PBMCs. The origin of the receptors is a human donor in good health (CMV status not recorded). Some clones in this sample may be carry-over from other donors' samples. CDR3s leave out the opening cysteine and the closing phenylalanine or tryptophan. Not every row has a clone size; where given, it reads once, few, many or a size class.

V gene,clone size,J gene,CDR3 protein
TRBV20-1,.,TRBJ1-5,SAKWDGDLVAQH
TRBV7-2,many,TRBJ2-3,ASSWREGGTDTQY
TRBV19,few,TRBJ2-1,ASSWDLSVPYNEQF
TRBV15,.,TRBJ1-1,ATSPKGPYTEAF
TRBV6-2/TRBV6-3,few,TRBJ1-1,ASSYPGRYTEAF
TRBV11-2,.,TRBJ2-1,ASRNVREQF
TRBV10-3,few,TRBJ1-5,AIWTGGFNQPQH
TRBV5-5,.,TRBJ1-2,ASSPPGQVLHGYT
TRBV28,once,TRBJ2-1,ASSLTGLENNEQF
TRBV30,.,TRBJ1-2,AWSVAAHYGYT
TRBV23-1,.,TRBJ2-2,ASSQSLGAAKTGELF
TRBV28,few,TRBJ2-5,ASSSVDKGPETQY
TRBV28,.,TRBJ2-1,ASSLGASGNNEQF
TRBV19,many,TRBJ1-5,ASSVRGLGQPQH
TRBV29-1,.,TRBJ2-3,SVSRGQGPADTQY